Listed below are T cell receptor beta chains from one sample, sequenced in a study of control samples from healthy donors and cancer patients. Sequencing was performed with immunoSEQ multiplex PCR; in TCRdb, only in-frame clones are kept and a portion is missing. The data show 98,000 or so clones, with approximately 90% seen just once and approximately 15% held by the top ten. The sample taken for sequencing was blood. The receptors here all came from a woman aged 70 to 79 in good health. The conserved cysteine and the conserved F or W are not part of the CDR3 here.

J: TRBJ2-3
V: TRBV5-1
CDR3: ASSSGYTGGTDTQY

J: TRBJ1-5
V: TRBV6-4
CDR3: ATGAQPQH

J: TRBJ1-6
V: TRBV19
CDR3: ASTLDRGISSPLH

J: TRBJ1-1
V: TRBV29-1
CDR3: SVVWGLDTEAF

J: TRBJ1-6
V: TRBV6-5
CDR3: ASSYPRDRGNSPLH

J: TRBJ1-2
V: TRBV7-9
CDR3: ASSPGGGGAVYGYT

J: TRBJ1-1
V: TRBV5-4
CDR3: ASSWGHSRGAEAF

J: TRBJ2-3
V: TRBV7-6
CDR3: ASSLGIVRATSTDTQY

J: TRBJ2-5
V: TRBV19
CDR3: ASNRPGGETQY

J: TRBJ1-6
V: TRBV10-3
CDR3: AISESSGQGSPLH

J: TRBJ1-1
V: TRBV9
CDR3: ASSVGALGNTEAF

J: TRBJ2-1
V: TRBV6-2/TRBV6-3
CDR3: ASSPRPTGSSYNEQF

J: TRBJ1-3
V: TRBV9
CDR3: ASSVEGAEGNTIY

J: TRBJ1-2
V: TRBV5-1
CDR3: ASSRILRQAEYNYGYT

J: TRBJ2-1
V: TRBV7-8
CDR3: ASSLGAGGLNEQF

J: TRBJ2-1
V: TRBV12-3/TRBV12-4
CDR3: ASSSRGNNEQF

J: TRBJ1-2
V: TRBV25-1
CDR3: ASSSSDMPNYGYT

J: TRBJ1-6
V: TRBV30
CDR3: AWSLTGTGRSPLH

J: TRBJ1-5
V: TRBV6-6
CDR3: ASSYTDSNQPQH

J: TRBJ1-2
V: TRBV3-1/TRBV3-2
CDR3: ASSQGEYGYT

J: TRBJ1-6
V: TRBV5-1
CDR3: ASSPGTGGSPLH

J: TRBJ2-2
V: TRBV7-8
CDR3: ASSKTGGDGELF

J: TRBJ2-3
V: TRBV6-5
CDR3: ASRPLGKDTQY

J: TRBJ1-2
V: TRBV12-3/TRBV12-4
CDR3: ASSGRGLYGYT

J: TRBJ1-1
V: TRBV27
CDR3: ASSLSGTEAF

J: TRBJ2-1
V: TRBV3-1/TRBV3-2
CDR3: ASSLLLNEQF

J: TRBJ2-7
V: TRBV7-2
CDR3: ASSLGLASEQY

J: TRBJ1-1
V: TRBV20-1
CDR3: SARTPNEAF

J: TRBJ2-1
V: TRBV10-2
CDR3: ASNFREQF

J: TRBJ1-4
V: TRBV2
CDR3: ASTAFPGLDEKLF

J: TRBJ2-5
V: TRBV4-2
CDR3: ASSQDNRETQY